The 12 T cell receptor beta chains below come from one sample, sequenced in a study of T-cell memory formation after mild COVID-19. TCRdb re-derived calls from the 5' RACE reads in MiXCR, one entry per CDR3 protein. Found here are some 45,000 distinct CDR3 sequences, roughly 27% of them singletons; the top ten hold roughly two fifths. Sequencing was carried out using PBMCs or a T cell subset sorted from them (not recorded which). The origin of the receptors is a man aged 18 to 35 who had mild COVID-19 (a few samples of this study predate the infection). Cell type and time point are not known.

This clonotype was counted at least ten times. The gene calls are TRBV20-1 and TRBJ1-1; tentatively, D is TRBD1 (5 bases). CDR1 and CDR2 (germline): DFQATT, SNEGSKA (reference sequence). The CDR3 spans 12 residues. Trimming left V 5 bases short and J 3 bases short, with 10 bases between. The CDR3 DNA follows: TGCAGTGCTGCACAGGTAGACACTGAAGCTTTCTTT. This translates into CSAAQVDTEAFF.

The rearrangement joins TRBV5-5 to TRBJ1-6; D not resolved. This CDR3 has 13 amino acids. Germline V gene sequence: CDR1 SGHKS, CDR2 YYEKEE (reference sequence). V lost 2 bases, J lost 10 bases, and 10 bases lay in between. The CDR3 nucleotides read TGTGCCAGCAGCTTAGACATGGTCTCACCCCTCCACTTT. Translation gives CASSLDMVSPLHF.

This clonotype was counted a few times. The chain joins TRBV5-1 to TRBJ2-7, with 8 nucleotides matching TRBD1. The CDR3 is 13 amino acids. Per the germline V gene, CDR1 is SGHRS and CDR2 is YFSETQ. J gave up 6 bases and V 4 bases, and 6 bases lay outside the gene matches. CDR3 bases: TGCGCCAGCAGCCCAGGACAGGGAGCCGAGCAGTACGTC. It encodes CASSPGQGAEQYV.

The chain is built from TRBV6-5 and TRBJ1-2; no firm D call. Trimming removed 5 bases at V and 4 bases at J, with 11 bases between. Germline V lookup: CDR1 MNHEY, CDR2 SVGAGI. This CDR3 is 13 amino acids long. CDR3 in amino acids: CASSNASPYGYTF. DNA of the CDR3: TGTGCCAGCAGTAATGCCAGCCCCTATGGCTACACCTTC.

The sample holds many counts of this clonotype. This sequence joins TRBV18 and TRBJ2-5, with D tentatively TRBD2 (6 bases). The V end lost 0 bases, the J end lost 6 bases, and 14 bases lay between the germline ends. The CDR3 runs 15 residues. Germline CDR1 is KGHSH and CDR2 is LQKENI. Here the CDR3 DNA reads TGTGCCAGCTCACCACCGGGTGGGACTCGAAAGACCCAGTACTTC. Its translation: CASSPPGGTRKTQYF.

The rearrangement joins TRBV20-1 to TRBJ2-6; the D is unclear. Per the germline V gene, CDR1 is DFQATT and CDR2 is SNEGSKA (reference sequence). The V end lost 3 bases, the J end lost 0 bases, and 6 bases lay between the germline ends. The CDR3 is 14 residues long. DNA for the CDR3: TGCAGTGCTAGTAGAGGCTCTGGGGCCAACGTCCTGACTTTC. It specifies CSASRGSGANVLTF.

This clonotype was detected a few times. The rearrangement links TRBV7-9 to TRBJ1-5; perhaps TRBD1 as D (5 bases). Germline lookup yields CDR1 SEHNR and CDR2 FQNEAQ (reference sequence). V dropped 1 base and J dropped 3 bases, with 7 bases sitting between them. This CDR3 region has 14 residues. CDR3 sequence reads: CASSLEDTNQPQHF. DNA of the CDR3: TGTGCCAGCAGCTTAGAGGACACCAATCAGCCCCAGCATTTT.

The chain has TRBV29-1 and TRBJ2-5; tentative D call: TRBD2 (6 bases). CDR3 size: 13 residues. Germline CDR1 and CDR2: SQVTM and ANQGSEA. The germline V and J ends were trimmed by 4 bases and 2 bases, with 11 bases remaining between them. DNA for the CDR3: TGCAGCGTTGGGGGGACTTTTCAAGAGACCCAGTACTTC. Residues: CSVGGTFQETQYF.

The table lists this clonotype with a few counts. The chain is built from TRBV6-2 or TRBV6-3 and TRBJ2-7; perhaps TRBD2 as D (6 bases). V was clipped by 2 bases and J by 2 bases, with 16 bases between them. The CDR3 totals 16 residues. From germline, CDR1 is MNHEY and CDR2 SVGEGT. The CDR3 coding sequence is TGTGCCAGCAGTTACCCTCAGGCGGGGCCTCCCTACGAGCAGTACTTC. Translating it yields CASSYPQAGPPYEQYF.

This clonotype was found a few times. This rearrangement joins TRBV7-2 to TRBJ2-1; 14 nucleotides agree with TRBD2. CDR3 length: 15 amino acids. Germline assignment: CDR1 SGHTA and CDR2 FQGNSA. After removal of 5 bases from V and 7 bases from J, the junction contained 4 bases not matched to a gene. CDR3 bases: TGTGCCAGCAGCGCCGGACTAGCGGGGGGAAATGAGCAGTTCTTC. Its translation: CASSAGLAGGNEQFF.

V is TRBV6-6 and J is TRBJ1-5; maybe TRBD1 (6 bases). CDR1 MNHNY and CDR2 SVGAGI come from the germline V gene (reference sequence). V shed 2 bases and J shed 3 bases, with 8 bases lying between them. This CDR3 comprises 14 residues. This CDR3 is CASSYGQFNQPQHF. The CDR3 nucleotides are TGTGCCAGCAGTTACGGACAGTTCAATCAGCCCCAGCATTTT.

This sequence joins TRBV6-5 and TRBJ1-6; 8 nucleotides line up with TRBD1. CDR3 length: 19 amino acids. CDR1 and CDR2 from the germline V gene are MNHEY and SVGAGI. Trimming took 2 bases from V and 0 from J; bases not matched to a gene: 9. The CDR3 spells CASSYRAGGYSSYNSPLHF. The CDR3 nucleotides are TGTGCCAGCAGTTACCGGGCAGGGGGCTACAGCTCCTATAATTCACCCCTCCACTTT.